This TCR beta chain was sequenced for a study of cytotoxic CD8 clonotypes in ibrutinib-treated CLL. Whole-study findings and limits: Patients had baseline clonality above age-matched healthy donors, and this clonality moved with circulating CD8+ T-cell counts.

Produced via immunoSEQ multiplex PCR; TCRdb's table is partial and in-frame only. This sample has about 130,000 clones, with roughly 84% found just once. Comment on this clone: Its antigen is as yet unknown.

CDR1 and CDR2 from the germline V gene are SNHLY and FYNNEI. The trim removed 8 bases at V and 4 bases at J, leaving 10 bases unmatched. This CDR3 is built from 16 residues. This specimen consisted of PBMCs, obtained after 24 months of ibrutinib treatment. The clonotype originates from a human donor with chronic lymphocytic leukemia. The V call is TRBV2, the J call TRBJ1-6; 8 nucleotides align to TRBD1. The CDR3 DNA follows: TGTGCCAGCGACCGGACAGGGAATATGTATAATTCACCCCTCCACTTT. Residues: CASDRTGNMYNSPLHF.